The next 3 T cell receptor beta chains were all read from a single sample in a study of T-cell reconstitution after alpha-beta-depleted transplantation in children. It was with unique molecular identifiers that the TCRbeta library was prepared. TCRdb re-called the PCR reads with MiXCR, one entry per CDR3 protein. Among over 400,000 distinct CDR3 sequences listed, around 12% were seen once. Source: PBMCs from the stem cell graft donor, taken from the stem cell graft. These receptors all stem from a human donor who donated a stem cell graft to a child with combined immunodeficiency.

For this clonotype: A read error may account for a junction end that differs from germline. This CDR3 reads CATSTGTAYYYEQFF. In nucleotides, the CDR3 is TGTGCCACCAGTACCGGGACGGCATACTACTATGAGCAGTTCTTC. The gene calls are TRBV24-1 and TRBJ2-1; the D call may be TRBD1 or TRBD2 (5 bases each). Germline CDR1 KGHDR, CDR2 SFDVKD. The CDR3 spans 15 residues.

This clonotype was seen ten or more times. This chain links TRBV7-9 with TRBJ2-1, with a possible D match to TRBD2 (5 bases). The V end was cut by 5 bases, the J end by 8 bases, with 16 bases between. The CDR3 contains 14 residues. The germline V gene has CDR1 SEHNR and CDR2 FQNEAQ (reference sequence). DNA of the CDR3: TGTGCCAGCAGCCCCCGGGGTGGAAGGGATGAGCAGTTCTTC. Translated, it gives CASSPRGGRDEQFF.

This clonotype was seen repeatedly, ten times or more. V and J are TRBV5-6 and TRBJ1-2; 9 bases line up with TRBD1. V shed 3 bases, J shed 1 base, and the junction held 7 bases outside the gene matches. CDR3 length: 16 residues. Per germline, CDR1 SGHDT and CDR2 YYEEEE. CDR3 protein: CASSSPDRGFNYGYTF. CDR3 in DNA: TGTGCCAGCAGCTCACCGGACAGGGGATTTAACTATGGCTACACCTTC.